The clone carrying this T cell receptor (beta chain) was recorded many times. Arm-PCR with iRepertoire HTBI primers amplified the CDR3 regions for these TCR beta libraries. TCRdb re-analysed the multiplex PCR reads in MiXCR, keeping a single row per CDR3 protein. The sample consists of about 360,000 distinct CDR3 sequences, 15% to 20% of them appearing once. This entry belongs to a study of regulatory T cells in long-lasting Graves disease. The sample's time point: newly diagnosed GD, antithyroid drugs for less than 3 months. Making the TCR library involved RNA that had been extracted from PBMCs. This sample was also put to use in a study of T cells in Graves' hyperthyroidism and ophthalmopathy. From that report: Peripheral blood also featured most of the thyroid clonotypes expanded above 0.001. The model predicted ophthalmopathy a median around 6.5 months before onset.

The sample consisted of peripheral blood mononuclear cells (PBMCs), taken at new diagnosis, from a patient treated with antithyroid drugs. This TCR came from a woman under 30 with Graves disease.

CDR3 amino acids: CASSEAIAAGETQYF. As DNA, the CDR3 is TGTGCCAGCAGTGAAGCAATAGCCGCCGGGGAGACCCAGTACTTC. The chain uses TRBV2 and TRBJ2-5; D is unclear. Germline V gives CDR1 SNHLY, CDR2 FYNNEI. V was clipped by 0 bases and J by 5 bases, with 13 bases between them. CDR3 size: 15 residues.